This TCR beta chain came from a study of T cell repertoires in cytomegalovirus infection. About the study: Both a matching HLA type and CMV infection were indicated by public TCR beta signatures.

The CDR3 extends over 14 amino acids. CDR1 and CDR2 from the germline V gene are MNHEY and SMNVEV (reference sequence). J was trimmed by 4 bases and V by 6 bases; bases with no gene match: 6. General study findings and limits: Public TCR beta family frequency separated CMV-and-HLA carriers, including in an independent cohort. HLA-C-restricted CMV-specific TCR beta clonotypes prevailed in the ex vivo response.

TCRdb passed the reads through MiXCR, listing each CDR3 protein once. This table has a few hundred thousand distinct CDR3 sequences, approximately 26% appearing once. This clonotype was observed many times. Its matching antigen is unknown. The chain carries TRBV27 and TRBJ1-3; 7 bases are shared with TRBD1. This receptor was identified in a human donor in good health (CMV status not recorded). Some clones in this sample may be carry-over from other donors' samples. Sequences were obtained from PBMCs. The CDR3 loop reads CASSPGTAGNTIYF. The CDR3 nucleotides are TGTGCCAGCAGCCCGGGGACAGCCGGAAACACCATATATTTT.